The entry below describes one T cell receptor (beta chain). The source of the sample is a study of blood T cell repertoires in COVID-19. Enrollees, about 18 to 89 years old, lived in roughly 24 US areas. J gave up 5 bases and V 4 bases, and 16 bases lay outside the gene matches. The length of the CDR3 is 17 residues. Germline CDR1 is KGHSH and CDR2 is LQKENI. Under the authors' procedure: Scientists estimated how many nucleated cells there were by amplifying reference gene primers. Sequencing was performed with immunoSEQ multiplex PCR; in TCRdb, only in-frame clones are kept and a portion is missing. That table is the source of V, J and clone size, and D and trimming were worked out from the DNA. The table records around 290,000 clones, around 90% of them present only once.

The chain employs TRBV18 and TRBJ1-2, with 7 bases aligning to TRBD1. The specimen was PBMCs or T cells enriched from blood (not recorded which). The clonotype was recovered from a woman in her twenties or thirties who had recovered from COVID-19. CDR3: CASSRSSPGTAIYGYTF. The CDR3 DNA is TGTGCCAGCTCACGTTCGTCCCCAGGGACAGCTATATATGGCTACACCTTC.